This entry describes one TCR beta chain. What it recognizes is unknown. TCRdb keeps only in-frame clones here, not all; method: immunoSEQ multiplex PCR. This sample carries hundreds of thousands of clones, 92% of them seen once, and the ten largest clones take about 1.7%. CDR1 is SGDLS, CDR2 YYNGEE, per germline. The CDR3 covers 15 residues. V was pared by 3 bases and J by 9 bases, with 4 bases of the junction left unmatched. This entry belongs to a study of Ad26.COV2.S vaccination and SARS-CoV-2 variants. Study information: As a participant in COV1001, the donor was in the Ad26.COV2.S trial arm.

Treatment reported: roughly 19 received Ad26.COV2.S at low or high dose, single or two shots; roughly five received placebo; per-sample allocation not given. Collection of the samples took place on day 63 after the first injection of vaccine or placebo. Recruitment in Boston yielded a donor of adult age, 18-55 years. Study observations and caveats: Spike-specific TCR breadth ran higher among vaccine recipients than placebo recipients.

The rearrangement links TRBV9 to TRBJ2-1; 15 positions match TRBD2. The starting material was peripheral blood, obtained in a trial of Ad26.COV2.S vaccine versus placebo. The origin of this receptor is a person aged 18-65 years who received the Ad26.COV2.S COVID-19 vaccine or a placebo. In DNA, the CDR3 is TGTGCCAGCAGCGAGGGACTAGCGGGGGGATTTGAGCAGTTCTTC. Its protein product is CASSEGLAGGFEQFF.